This T cell receptor (beta chain) comes out of a study of shared clonotypes between healthy human individuals. Only in-frame clones appear in the TCRdb table, and some are missing; sequencing was by immunoSEQ multiplex PCR. The table includes 2 million to 2.5 million clones, 95% detected once. The sequenced sample was naive CD4+ T cells sorted from blood. Described subset: CD45RA+ positively selected. The sequence came from a man younger than 35 in good health.

CDR3 residues: CASSQDTPSGANVLTF. The CDR3 coding sequence is TGCGCCAGCAGCCAAGATACCCCTTCTGGGGCCAACGTCCTGACTTTC. The chain uses TRBV4-3 and TRBJ2-6; D not resolved. The CDR3 is 16 residues long. V was shortened by 0 bases and J by 1 base, with 7 bases between the two germline ends. Germline CDR1 reads LGHNA; CDR2 reads YSLEER.